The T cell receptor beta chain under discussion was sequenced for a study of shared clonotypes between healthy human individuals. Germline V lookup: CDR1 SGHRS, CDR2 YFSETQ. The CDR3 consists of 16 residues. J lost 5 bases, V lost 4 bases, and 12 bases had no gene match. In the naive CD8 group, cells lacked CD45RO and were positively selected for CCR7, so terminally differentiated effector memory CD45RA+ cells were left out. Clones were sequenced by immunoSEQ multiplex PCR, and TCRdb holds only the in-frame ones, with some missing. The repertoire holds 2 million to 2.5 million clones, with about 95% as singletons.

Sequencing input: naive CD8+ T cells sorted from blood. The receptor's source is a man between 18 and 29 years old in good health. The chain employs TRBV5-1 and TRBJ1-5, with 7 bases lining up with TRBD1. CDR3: CASSPRRGKMDQPQHF. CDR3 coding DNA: TGCGCCAGCAGCCCTCGCAGGGGGAAAATGGATCAGCCCCAGCATTTT. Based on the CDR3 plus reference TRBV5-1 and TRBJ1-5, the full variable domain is KAGVTQTPRYLIKTRGQQVTLSCSPISGHRSVSWYQQTPGQGLQFLFEYFSETQRNKGNFPGRFSGRQFSNSRSEMNVSTLELGDSALYLCASSPRRGKMDQPQHFGDGTRLSIL.